The 18 T cell receptor beta chains below were found in one sample sequenced in a study of OX40 agonist ivuxolimab in advanced cancers. Data came from immunoSEQ multiplex PCR; TCRdb stores just in-frame clones and leaves some out. The sample records about 71,000 clones, around four fifths being singletons. The material sequenced was CD4+ or CD8+ T cells sorted from blood, taken in a trial of the OX40 agonist ivuxolimab. The receptor set was obtained from an adult with an advanced solid tumor such as melanoma, head and neck, liver or kidney cancer.

The J gene is TRBJ1-1, the V gene TRBV19; D remains ambiguous. V dropped 5 bases and J dropped 3 bases, with 16 bases sitting between them. The germline CDR1 and CDR2 sequences are LNHDA and SQIVND (reference sequence). CDR3 size: 15 residues. The CDR3: CASSPLGVKDTEAFF. In DNA form, the CDR3 reads TGTGCCAGTAGTCCTCTCGGGGTGAAGGACACTGAAGCTTTCTTT.

The chain joins TRBV2 to TRBJ1-3, with D possibly TRBD1 on 5 matching bases. V lost 7 bases to trimming and J lost 2 bases, with 9 bases between them. This CDR3 has 13 amino acids. Germline V gene lookup returns CDR1 SNHLY and CDR2 FYNNEI. This chain's CDR3 is CASIPGPGNTIYF. The CDR3 DNA is TGTGCCAGCATCCCAGGGCCTGGAAACACCATATATTTT. The entire variable domain, with the rest obtained from reference TRBV2 and TRBJ1-3, is as follows: EPEVTQTPSHQVTQMGQEVILRCVPISNHLYFYWYRQILGQKVEFLVSFYNNEISEKSEIFDDQFSVERPDGSNFTLKIRSTKLEDSAMYFCASIPGPGNTIYFGEGSWLTVV.

A few counts support this clone. Germline is not matched at one junction end, which may reflect a read error. The rearrangement uses TRBV7-2 and TRBJ1-2; D possibly corresponds to TRBD1 (5 bases). Germline CDR1 reads SGHTA; CDR2 reads FQGNSA. The CDR3 is made up of 11 amino acids. CDR3 in amino acids: CASSSRGVETF. CDR3 DNA sequence: TGTGCCAGCAGTTCCCGAGGGGTAGAGACATTC.

This chain uses TRBV7-2 with TRBJ1-1; D not certain. V was clipped by 1 base and J by 0 bases, with 9 bases between them. This CDR3 comprises 15 residues. Germline lookup yields CDR1 SGHTA and CDR2 FQGNSA. The CDR3 loop reads CASSLGPGVNTEAFF. In nucleotides, the CDR3 is TGTGCCAGCAGCTTAGGACCTGGGGTGAACACTGAAGCTTTCTTT.

This clone was recorded many times. The chain links TRBV6-5 to TRBJ1-6, with D possibly being TRBD1 (6 bases). Deletions cut 4 bases from V and 10 bases from J, with 14 bases between. The CDR3 covers 14 residues. In germline, CDR1 is MNHEY, CDR2 SVGAGI. CDR3 coding DNA: TGTGCCAGCAGTTCGGGCAGGGGCGGCTCACCCCTCCACTTT. This codes for CASSSGRGGSPLHF.

The chain joins TRBV30 to TRBJ1-1; no definite D call. The V gene lost 0 bases and the J gene lost 5 bases, with 13 bases spanning the gap. Germline V CDR1 and CDR2: GTSNPN, SVGIG (reference sequence). The length of the CDR3 is 14 residues. CDR3 loop: CAWSVRVWGTEAFF. The CDR3 DNA sequence: TGTGCCTGGAGTGTACGGGTGTGGGGAACTGAAGCTTTCTTT.

The rearrangement links TRBV5-4 to TRBJ1-2; 7 bases line up with TRBD1. Looked up from germline, CDR1 is SGHNT and CDR2 is YYREEE (reference sequence). The V segment lost 0 bases and the J segment 5 bases; nucleotides outside the gene matches: 4. The CDR3 has 14 amino acids. CDR3 coding DNA: TGTGCCAGCAGCTTGGACAGGGGCCTTTATGGCTACACCTTC. Translating it yields CASSLDRGLYGYTF.

This clone was detected a few times. The V and J genes are TRBV11-2 and TRBJ2-7; TRBD2 agrees at 10 bases. CDR3 length: 16 residues. Germline V gives CDR1 SGHAT, CDR2 FQNNGV. The ends lost 3 bases at V and 1 base at J; junction bases unmatched: 6. CDR3 amino acids: CASSFLGLAKSYEQYF. The CDR3 DNA is TGTGCCAGCAGCTTCCTGGGACTAGCGAAATCCTACGAGCAGTACTTC.

In nucleotides, the CDR3 is TGTGCCAGCAGCTTATCTGGCGGACAGGGGGCCGTTTACGATGAGCAGTTCTTC. This gives the protein CASSLSGGQGAVYDEQFF. J is TRBJ2-1 and V is TRBV7-2; 11 bases line up with TRBD1. The V and J ends lost 2 bases and 8 bases, in that order; junction bases with no gene match: 14. In germline, CDR1 is SGHTA, CDR2 FQGNSA. The CDR3 covers 18 residues.

CDR3 region: CASRLLAGEQFF. CDR3 nucleotide sequence: TGTGCCAGCAGACTACTAGCTGGTGAGCAGTTCTTC. This sequence joins TRBV28 and TRBJ2-1, with D perhaps matching TRBD2 (6 bases). From germline, CDR1 is MDHEN and CDR2 SYDVKM. This CDR3 is built from 12 residues. Trimming shortened V by 6 bases and J by 9 bases, and 12 bases separated the two germline ends.

The J gene is TRBJ1-5, the V gene TRBV2, with D uncertain. Germline CDR1 and CDR2: SNHLY and FYNNEI. V lost 4 bases and J lost 1, with 8 bases in between. The CDR3 length is 14 residues. Here the CDR3 DNA reads TGTGCCAGCAGTGTGCCGCAGAGCAATCAGCCCCAGCATTTT. It codes for CASSVPQSNQPQHF.

The chain carries TRBV10-1 and TRBJ2-3; TRBD2 aligns across 14 bases. This CDR3 has 17 amino acids. The V and J ends lost 4 bases and 2 bases, in that order; junction bases with no gene match: 5. CDR1 is WNHNN, CDR2 SYGVQD, per germline (reference sequence). The CDR3 reads CASSGGLAGEYTDTQYF. Written as DNA, the CDR3 is TGCGCCAGCAGTGGGGGACTAGCGGGGGAATACACAGATACGCAGTATTTT.

V is TRBV6-1 and J is TRBJ2-5, with D possibly being TRBD1 (5 bases). V lost 6 bases to trimming and J lost 1 base, with 15 bases between them. The CDR3 is 15 amino acids. Germline values: CDR1 MNHNS, CDR2 SASEGT. CDR3: CASSPQGSGQETQYF. The CDR3 DNA reads TGTGCCAGCAGCCCGCAGGGATCTGGCCAAGAGACCCAGTACTTC.

The chain carries TRBV11-2 and TRBJ2-1, with D unresolved. In germline, CDR1 is SGHAT, CDR2 FQNNGV. This CDR3 comprises 11 residues. Trimming shortened V by 5 bases and J by 5 bases, and 4 bases separated the two germline ends. The CDR3 sequence: CASSRHNEQFF. The CDR3 DNA follows: TGTGCCAGCAGCCGCCACAATGAGCAGTTCTTC.

The chain recombines TRBV5-8 with TRBJ1-5; 8 bases align to TRBD1. The germline CDR1 and CDR2 sequences are SGHTS and YDEGEE. V shed 4 bases, J shed 4 bases, and the junction held 10 bases outside the gene matches. The CDR3 extends over 16 amino acids. The CDR3 loop is CASSPGQGTRNQPQHF. DNA for the CDR3: TGTGCCAGCAGCCCTGGACAGGGTACAAGAAATCAGCCCCAGCATTTT.

This chain links TRBV4-3 with TRBJ2-7, with D perhaps being TRBD1 or TRBD2 (6 bases each). CDR3 length: 15 residues. V gave up 4 bases and J gave up 2 bases, with 15 bases separating them. Germline lookup yields CDR1 LGHNA and CDR2 YSLEER. The DNA of the CDR3 is TGCGCCAGCAGCCTTTTACGGGGGCCAGCCTACGAGCAGTACTTC. As protein: CASSLLRGPAYEQYF.

This clone was counted between two and nine times. This chain connects TRBV6-1 to TRBJ2-3; D gene unclear. Germline loops: CDR1 MNHNS, CDR2 SASEGT. This CDR3 has 12 amino acids. The V gene lost 6 bases and the J gene lost 6 bases, with 10 bases spanning the gap. The CDR3: CASRPGADTQYF. CDR3 in DNA: TGTGCCAGCAGGCCGGGTGCGGATACGCAGTATTTT.

V usage is TRBV28 and J usage is TRBJ1-2; the D is unclear. Between the trimmed V and J ends, which lost 6 bases and 7 bases, there was a span of 21 bases. The CDR3 sequence is 15 residues long. Per germline, CDR1 MDHEN and CDR2 SYDVKM. The CDR3 spells CASSLGSPRIRGYTF. The CDR3 coding sequence is TGTGCCAGCAGCCTAGGGAGCCCCCGAATTCGTGGCTACACCTTC.